One sample yielded the 25 T cell receptor beta chains listed below, sequenced in a study of human T cells and chemical hapten exposure. Time point reported: patch test 1, 2 weeks after DPC sensitization. The treatment denotes: therapeutic diphenylcyclopropenone sensitization with weekly scalp DPC. TCRdb fed the RACE reads into MiXCR, producing one record per CDR3 protein. Counted here are some 340,000 distinct CDR3 sequences, around 7% occurring once; the ten biggest clones make up 8% to 9%. Here the sequenced sample was whole blood, taken in connection with sensitization to the hapten diphenylcyclopropenone (DPC). The receptor set was obtained from a woman between 18 and 29 years old with alopecia areata. Some clones in this sample may be carry-over from other donors' samples.

A word on this clonotype: A single base separates this from a much larger clone, so it may be a read error. Since the CDR3 does not end with the conserved phenylalanine or tryptophan, this likely comes from a read error. The rearrangement links TRBV6-5 to TRBJ1-1, with 7 bases aligning to TRBD1. Germline V gene lookup returns CDR1 MNHEY and CDR2 SVGAGI. After removal of 2 bases from V and 1 base from J, the junction contained 4 bases not matched to a gene. The CDR3 length is 15 residues. Here the CDR3 DNA reads TGTGCCAGCAGTTACGGGAGACAGGGGAACACTGAAGCTTTCCTT. It codes for CASSYGRQGNTEAFL.

This clonotype was observed a handful of times. In DNA, the CDR3 is TGTGCCAGTAGTATGGGGCGGGCCGGGAATGAGCAGTTCTTC. Protein: CASSMGRAGNEQFF. The V call is TRBV19, the J call TRBJ2-1; D possibly uses TRBD1 or TRBD2 (5 bases each). Germline loops: CDR1 LNHDA, CDR2 SQIVND (reference sequence). The CDR3 has 14 residues. The V end was cut by 3 bases, the J end by 7 bases, with 13 bases between.

Worth noting for this clonotype: One end of the junction fails to match germline, which may point to a read error. The V call is TRBV7-8, the J call TRBJ1-5; D unclear. This CDR3 is 16 amino acids long. The germline gives CDR1 SGHVS, CDR2 FQNEAQ. Written as DNA, the CDR3 is TGTGCCAGCAGCTCGCTCTCGGGTACACAAAATCCGCCCCAGCATTTT. Its protein is CASSSLSGTQNPPQHF.

This clonotype was counted many times. The chain employs TRBV6-2 or TRBV6-3 and TRBJ1-5, with D tentatively TRBD1 (6 bases). The CDR3 extends over 17 amino acids. Germline V gene data show CDR1 as MNHEY and CDR2 as SVGEGT. Trimming stripped 0 bases from V and 5 bases from J, with 17 bases between. The CDR3 region is CASSYSNKKQGYQPQHF. Written as DNA, the CDR3 is TGTGCCAGCAGTTACTCGAATAAAAAACAGGGCTATCAGCCCCAGCATTTT.

This clonotype was recorded at least ten times. The V gene is TRBV27, the J gene TRBJ2-3, with D unresolved. With 2 bases removed from V and 0 bases from J, the gap between germline ends came to 3 bases. Germline V gene data show CDR1 as MNHEY and CDR2 as SMNVEV (reference sequence). The CDR3 runs to 13 residues. CDR3 bases: TGTGCCAGCAGTTTACTGAGCACAGATACGCAGTATTTT. It yields the protein CASSLLSTDTQYF.

The table lists this clonotype with many counts. V gene TRBV7-2 combines with J gene TRBJ1-2; D is uncertain. The germline gives CDR1 SGHTA, CDR2 FQGNSA. V was trimmed by 2 bases and J by 4 bases, leaving 5 bases between them. The CDR3 covers 12 residues. The CDR3 nucleotides read TGTGCCAGCAGCTTATTCTCCTATGGCTACACCTTC. Amino acids: CASSLFSYGYTF.

This clonotype was seen ten or more times. The gene calls are TRBV5-6 and TRBJ2-5; D is uncertain. CDR3 length: 13 residues. With 4 bases removed from V and 4 bases from J, the gap between germline ends came to 11 bases. The germline V gene has CDR1 SGHDT and CDR2 YYEEEE. Here the CDR3 reads CASSLATGETQYF. The CDR3, as DNA: TGTGCCAGCAGCCTGGCCACTGGAGAGACCCAGTACTTC.

This clonotype has only a few counts. The chain joins TRBV10-3 to TRBJ1-2, with 10 bases lining up with TRBD1. The V and J ends lost 4 bases and 4 bases, in that order; junction bases with no gene match: 9. Germline V gives CDR1 ENHRY, CDR2 SYGVKD. This CDR3 contains 16 residues. CDR3 region: CAISGAGTGDPYGYTF. The DNA for the CDR3 is TGTGCCATCAGTGGAGCCGGGACAGGGGATCCCTATGGCTACACCTTC.

This clonotype was counted between two and nine times. The J gene is TRBJ1-2, the V gene TRBV4-1, with TRBD1 matching over 12 bases. The trim removed 4 bases at V and 4 bases at J, leaving 4 bases unmatched. Per germline, CDR1 MGHRA and CDR2 YSYEKL. The CDR3 length is 15 residues. The CDR3 protein is CASSPGTGGFYGYTF. The DNA of the CDR3 is TGCGCCAGCAGCCCCGGGACAGGGGGCTTCTATGGCTACACCTTC.

There are a few counts of this clonotype. The chain combines TRBV24-1 with TRBJ2-5; 9 bases align to TRBD1. CDR1 and CDR2 from the germline V gene are KGHDR and SFDVKD. The V and J ends lost 4 bases and 3 bases, in that order; junction bases with no gene match: 8. The CDR3 is 16 residues long. The CDR3 nucleotides read TGTGCCACCAGTGACACGGGACAGGGAAGGGAAGAGACCCAGTACTTC. It encodes CATSDTGQGREETQYF.

This chain uses TRBV20-1 with TRBJ1-1, with no clear D. V lost 1 base to trimming and J lost 0 bases, with 12 bases between them. Germline V lookup: CDR1 DFQATT, CDR2 SNEGSKA (reference sequence). The CDR3 is made up of 15 amino acids. In DNA form, the CDR3 reads TGCAGTGCTAGAGTGAATTCGGCTATGAACACTGAAGCTTTCTTT. Translated, it gives CSARVNSAMNTEAFF.

The table lists this clonotype with many counts. The gene calls are TRBV24-1 and TRBJ2-1, with 11 bases identical to TRBD2. CDR3 length equals 16 residues. V lost 3 bases, J lost 6 bases, and 6 bases stayed unmatched. CDR1 is KGHDR and CDR2 is SFDVKD in the germline V gene. The CDR3 here is CATSDITSGGTNEQFF. DNA for the CDR3: TGTGCCACCAGTGATATAACTAGCGGGGGAACCAATGAGCAGTTCTTC.

This clonotype has just a few counts. The V and J genes are TRBV7-2 and TRBJ2-3; TRBD2 matches at 10 bases. V shed 5 bases, J shed 6 bases, and the junction held 11 bases outside the gene matches. The CDR3 length is 16 residues. CDR1 is SGHTA and CDR2 is FQGNSA in the germline V gene. The chain's CDR3 is CASSPGSGGATDTQYF. Here the CDR3 DNA reads TGTGCCAGCAGCCCCGGCAGCGGGGGGGCCACGGATACGCAGTATTTT.

The chain has TRBV5-1 and TRBJ2-3; the D call may be TRBD1 or TRBD2 (5 bases each). V gave up 4 bases and J gave up 2 bases, with 14 bases separating them. The CDR3 length is 15 residues. The germline CDR1 and CDR2 sequences are SGHRS and YFSETQ. This CDR3 is CASSLTGTATDTQYF. In DNA, the CDR3 is TGCGCCAGCAGCCTAACCGGGACGGCCACAGATACGCAGTATTTT. The full variable domain, its missing parts supplied by reference TRBV5-1 and TRBJ2-3, is KAGVTQTPRYLIKTRGQQVTLSCSPISGHRSVSWYQQTPGQGLQFLFEYFSETQRNKGNFPGRFSGRQFSNSRSEMNVSTLELGDSALYLCASSLTGTATDTQYFGPGTRLTVL.

This clonotype showed up just a few times. The V call is TRBV18, the J call TRBJ1-2, with D uncertain. V lost 0 bases and J lost 0, with 14 bases in between. The CDR3 consists of 17 residues. In germline, CDR1 is KGHSH, CDR2 LQKENI. This chain's CDR3 is CASSPPSGLAANYGYTF. CDR3 sequence (DNA): TGTGCCAGCTCACCACCCTCGGGCCTCGCGGCTAACTATGGCTACACCTTC.

This clonotype occurred a few times. The chain combines TRBV7-6 with TRBJ1-1; D not resolved. The CDR3 spans 13 residues. The V gene lost 2 bases and the J gene lost 7 bases, with 11 bases spanning the gap. CDR1 SGHVS and CDR2 FNYEAQ come from the germline V gene. Here the CDR3 reads CASSLRVGGEAFF. In DNA, the CDR3 is TGTGCCAGCAGCTTAAGGGTCGGCGGTGAAGCTTTCTTT.

This sequence joins TRBV10-3 and TRBJ1-5, with unresolved D. Deletions cut 11 bases from V and 4 bases from J, with 18 bases between. There are 14 residues in the CDR3. From germline, CDR1 is ENHRY and CDR2 SYGVKD. CDR3 region: CASRHPTPNQPQHF. The CDR3 nucleotides read TGTGCCTCGCGACACCCGACACCTAATCAGCCCCAGCATTTT.

CDR3 in amino acids: CASSLGTARYGYTF. As DNA, the CDR3 is TGTGCCAGCAGTTTAGGGACCGCACGTTATGGCTACACCTTC. This chain connects TRBV12-3 or TRBV12-4 to TRBJ1-2; unclear D gene. Trimming cost V 1 base and J 5 bases, with 11 bases left between them. CDR3 size: 14 residues.

This clonotype was counted between two and nine times. This chain uses TRBV18 with TRBJ1-1; D gene ambiguous. Germline values: CDR1 KGHSH, CDR2 LQKENI. The CDR3 length is 13 residues. V lost 3 bases to trimming and J lost 1 base, with 6 bases between them. The CDR3 reads CASSPWENTEAFF. As DNA, the CDR3 is TGTGCCAGCTCACCGTGGGAGAACACTGAAGCTTTCTTT.

CDR3 loop: CASSRARNTEAFF. In DNA form, the CDR3 reads TGTGCCAGCAGCAGAGCTAGGAACACTGAAGCTTTCTTT. The V and J genes are TRBV7-6 and TRBJ1-1, with unresolved D. This CDR3 has 13 amino acids. Trimming removed 5 bases from V and 1 base from J, with 8 bases in between. Germline V gene lookup returns CDR1 SGHVS and CDR2 FNYEAQ.

This clonotype was picked up a small number of times. This chain links TRBV20-1 with TRBJ2-1; TRBD2 matches 9 bases. The V segment lost 6 bases and the J segment 0 bases; nucleotides outside the gene matches: 9. CDR1 and CDR2 (germline): DFQATT, SNEGSKA (reference sequence). The CDR3 is made up of 16 amino acids. The CDR3 loop is CSAAGSGGSSYNEQFF. The CDR3 DNA sequence: TGCAGTGCCGCCGGCAGCGGGGGGAGCTCCTACAATGAGCAGTTCTTC.

V usage is TRBV6-5 and J usage is TRBJ2-5; 10 bases are shared with TRBD2. The CDR3 totals 14 residues. J was trimmed by 7 bases and V by 6 bases; bases with no gene match: 8. CDR1 and CDR2 (germline): MNHEY, SVGAGI. The CDR3 coding sequence is TGTGCCAGCAGCCCCGGTAGCGGGGGGTGGACCCAGTACTTC. As protein: CASSPGSGGWTQYF.

This clonotype was observed a few times. The chain recombines TRBV2 with TRBJ1-2, with D unresolved. The CDR3 is 14 residues long. CDR1 is SNHLY and CDR2 is FYNNEI in the germline V gene. Deletions cut 9 bases from V and 4 bases from J, with 18 bases between. The CDR3 nucleotides read TGTGCCAGTACGAACACCATTCCGGGCTATGGCTACACCTTC. It encodes CASTNTIPGYGYTF.

Only a few counts were recorded for this clonotype. The chain links TRBV6-5 to TRBJ2-1; either TRBD1 or TRBD2 may supply D (5 bases each). Germline V gene data show CDR1 as MNHEY and CDR2 as SVGAGI. This CDR3 has 16 amino acids. V dropped 5 bases and J dropped 7 bases, with 21 bases sitting between them. The CDR3 protein is CASSTLGRGRRNEQFF. The CDR3 nucleotides read TGTGCCAGCAGTACTCTTGGCCGGGGCAGGAGGAATGAGCAGTTCTTC.

The CDR3 DNA sequence: TGCAGTGCTAGAGGGCGTGGCGAGCAGTACTTC. It codes for CSARGRGEQYF. V and J are TRBV20-1 and TRBJ2-7; no definite D call. Trimming cost V 1 base and J 6 bases, with 7 bases left between them. This CDR3 comprises 11 residues. CDR1 is DFQATT and CDR2 is SNEGSKA in the germline V gene (reference sequence).